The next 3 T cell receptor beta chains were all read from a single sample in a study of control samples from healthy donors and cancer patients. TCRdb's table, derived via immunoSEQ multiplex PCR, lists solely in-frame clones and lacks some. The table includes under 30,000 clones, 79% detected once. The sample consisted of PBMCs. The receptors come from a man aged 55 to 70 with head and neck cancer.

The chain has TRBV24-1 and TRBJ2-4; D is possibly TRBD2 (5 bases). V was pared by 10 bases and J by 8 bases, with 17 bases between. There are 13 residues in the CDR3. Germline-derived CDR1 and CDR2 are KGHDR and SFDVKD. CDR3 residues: CATSSGVSHIQYF. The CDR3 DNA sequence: TGTGCCACTTCCTCCGGGGTCTCTCACATTCAGTACTTC.

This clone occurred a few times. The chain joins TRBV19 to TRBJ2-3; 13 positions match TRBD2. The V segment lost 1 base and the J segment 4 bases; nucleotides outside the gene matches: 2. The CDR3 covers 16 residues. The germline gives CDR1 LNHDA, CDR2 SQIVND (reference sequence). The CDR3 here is CASSIGLAGGADTQYF. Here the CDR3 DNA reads TGTGCCAGTAGTATAGGACTAGCGGGAGGCGCAGATACGCAGTATTTT.

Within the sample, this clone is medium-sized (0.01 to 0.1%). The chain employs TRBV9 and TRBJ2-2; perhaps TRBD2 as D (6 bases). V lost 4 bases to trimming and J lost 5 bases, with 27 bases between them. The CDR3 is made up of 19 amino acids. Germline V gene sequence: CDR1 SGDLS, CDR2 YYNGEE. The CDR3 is CASSPRPRTGVKSTGELFF. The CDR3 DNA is TGTGCCAGCAGCCCACGCCCTCGGACGGGGGTTAAGTCGACCGGGGAGCTGTTTTTT.